Listed here are 5 T cell receptor beta chains from one sample, sequenced in a study of OX40 agonist ivuxolimab in advanced cancers. Libraries were prepared by immunoSEQ multiplex PCR; TCRdb keeps only in-frame clonotypes and omits some of them. The data show around 150,000 clones, roughly 94% seen once. Sequencing used CD4+ or CD8+ T cells sorted from blood, obtained in a trial of the OX40 agonist ivuxolimab. The receptor set was obtained from an adult with an advanced solid tumor such as melanoma, head and neck, liver or kidney cancer.

V usage is TRBV25-1 and J usage is TRBJ1-2; D is undetermined. CDR3 length: 13 amino acids. V lost 7 bases and J lost 4, with 13 bases in between. Per germline, CDR1 MGHDK and CDR2 SYGVNS. The CDR3 DNA reads as TGTGCCAGCATGGACGGAGCCTCCTATGGCTACACCTTC. This encodes CASMDGASYGYTF.

The CDR3 region has the DNA TGTGCCAGCAGCAGATCCTACGAGCAGTACTTC. Protein product: CASSRSYEQYF. The chain combines TRBV6-1 with TRBJ2-7; no clear D. Germline V gene sequence: CDR1 MNHNS, CDR2 SASEGT. V lost 6 bases and J lost 1, with 4 bases in between. This CDR3 has 11 residues.

The chain combines TRBV4-3 with TRBJ2-7; 9 bases are shared with TRBD2. The germline V gene has CDR1 LGHNA and CDR2 YSLEER. V dropped 1 base and J dropped 4; count of bases not matched to a gene: 11. The CDR3 consists of 17 residues. CDR3 in DNA: TGCGCCAGCAGCCAAGTTCCGAAGGGGGCGGGAGGGTACGAGCAGTACTTC. Translating it yields CASSQVPKGAGGYEQYF.

This chain joins TRBV27 and TRBJ2-7; weak D call: TRBD1 (7 bases). V was shortened by 5 bases and J by 9 bases, with 14 bases between the two germline ends. The CDR3 is 12 residues long. CDR1 MNHEY and CDR2 SMNVEV come from the germline V gene (reference sequence). In nucleotides, the CDR3 is TGTGCCAGCAGTCTACCAGGGGGGAGGCAGTACTTC. Protein: CASSLPGGRQYF.

The rearrangement links TRBV29-1 to TRBJ1-2; perhaps TRBD1 as D (6 bases). V dropped 6 bases and J dropped 3 bases, with 14 bases sitting between them. Per germline, CDR1 SQVTM and CDR2 ANQGSEA. CDR3 size: 13 residues. CDR3 loop: CSVAQGLYYGYTF. In DNA, the CDR3 is TGCAGCGTGGCACAGGGACTTTACTATGGCTACACCTTC.